These T cell receptor beta chains were read from a single sample in a study of molecular identifiers for immune sequencing clone quantification. MiXCR, applied by TCRdb to the PCR reads, yields one record per CDR3 protein. The sample shows just under 650,000 distinct CDR3 sequences, 15% to 20% of them seen only once. Sequencing was performed on naive CD8+ T cells from blood, with Jurkat cell RNA spiked in. All receptors come from a human donor in good health. Some libraries in this study had Jurkat cell RNA spiked in. CDR3s include the opening cysteine and the closing phenylalanine or tryptophan. Each record gives: clone size, D gene, J gene, V gene, CDR3 protein, CDR3 DNA. D genes are given only for firm matches. Only some rows state a clone size, as once, few, many or a class for expanded clones.

clone_size: NA; d_call: NA; j_call: TRBJ2-2; v_call: TRBV11-2; cdr3_aa: CASSQEARGWARETGELFF; cdr3_nt: TGTGCCAGCAGCCAAGAAGCCCGTGGCTGGGCTAGAGAGACCGGGGAGCTGTTTTTT
clone_size: NA; d_call: NA; j_call: TRBJ2-2; v_call: TRBV3-1; cdr3_aa: CASSRTAILTGKLFF; cdr3_nt: TGTGCCAGCAGCCGGACAGCAATCCTCACCGGGAAGCTGTTTTTT
clone_size: many; d_call: NA; j_call: TRBJ1-1; v_call: TRBV6-6; cdr3_aa: CASANTEAFF; cdr3_nt: TGTGCCAGTGCGAACACTGAAGCTTTCTTT
clone_size: NA; d_call: NA; j_call: TRBJ1-6; v_call: TRBV5-4; cdr3_aa: CASSGPDYNSPLHF; cdr3_nt: TGTGCCAGCAGCGGACCCGACTATAATTCACCCCTCCACTTT
clone_size: NA; d_call: TRBD2; j_call: TRBJ2-5; v_call: TRBV4-3; cdr3_aa: CASSQGLAGDLRETQYF; cdr3_nt: TGCGCCAGCAGCCAAGGATTAGCGGGAGACCTCAGGGAGACCCAGTACTTC
clone_size: many; d_call: TRBD2; j_call: TRBJ2-7; v_call: TRBV27; cdr3_aa: CASSRTGTSFDEQYF; cdr3_nt: TGTGCCAGCAGTAGAACCGGGACTAGCTTTGACGAGCAGTACTTC
clone_size: few; d_call: NA; j_call: TRBJ2-1; v_call: TRBV12-3/TRBV12-4; cdr3_aa: CASTSPRAAAYNEQFF; cdr3_nt: TGTGCCAGCACCTCCCCCCGGGCAGCAGCCTACAATGAGCAGTTCTTC
clone_size: many; d_call: TRBD2; j_call: TRBJ2-3; v_call: TRBV29-1; cdr3_aa: CSVAGLATATDTQYF; cdr3_nt: TGCAGCGTGGCGGGACTAGCGACTGCCACAGATACGCAGTATTTT
clone_size: NA; d_call: TRBD1; j_call: TRBJ1-2; v_call: TRBV27; cdr3_aa: CASSFAGQGAYGYTF; cdr3_nt: TGTGCCAGCAGTTTCGCGGGACAGGGTGCCTATGGCTACACCTTC
clone_size: many; d_call: NA; j_call: TRBJ1-1; v_call: TRBV19; cdr3_aa: CASSIGAQSGDTEAFF; cdr3_nt: TGTGCCAGTAGTATCGGCGCGCAGTCCGGGGACACTGAAGCTTTCTTT
clone_size: few; d_call: NA; j_call: TRBJ1-1; v_call: TRBV19; cdr3_aa: CASTLVGGDMNTEAFF; cdr3_nt: TGTGCCAGTACCCTCGTTGGAGGGGATATGAACACTGAAGCTTTCTTT
clone_size: many; d_call: NA; j_call: TRBJ2-7; v_call: TRBV5-1; cdr3_aa: CASSWDLFTYEQYF; cdr3_nt: TGCGCCAGCAGCTGGGACTTATTCACCTACGAGCAGTACTTC
clone_size: few; d_call: TRBD2; j_call: TRBJ2-1; v_call: TRBV5-4; cdr3_aa: CASSNPGTSAYNEQFF; cdr3_nt: TGTGCCAGCAGCAACCCCGGGACTAGCGCCTACAATGAGCAGTTCTTC
clone_size: many; d_call: NA; j_call: TRBJ2-5; v_call: TRBV6-2/TRBV6-3; cdr3_aa: CASTYFRAQETQYF; cdr3_nt: TGTGCCAGCACTTACTTCAGGGCCCAAGAGACCCAGTACTTC
clone_size: NA; d_call: TRBD1; j_call: TRBJ2-7; v_call: TRBV18; cdr3_aa: CASSPPVGGNEQCF; cdr3_nt: TGTGCCAGCTCACCACCGGTAGGGGGCAACGAGCAGTGCTTC
clone_size: many; d_call: NA; j_call: TRBJ2-6; v_call: TRBV6-2/TRBV6-3; cdr3_aa: CASSSLTLSGANVLTF; cdr3_nt: TGTGCCAGCAGTTCCCTGACTCTCTCTGGGGCCAACGTCCTGACTTTC
clone_size: NA; d_call: TRBD2; j_call: TRBJ2-3; v_call: TRBV2; cdr3_aa: CASGEGFSTSTDTQYF; cdr3_nt: TGTGCCAGTGGGGAGGGGTTTTCTACTAGCACAGATACGCAGTATTTT
clone_size: many; d_call: TRBD2; j_call: TRBJ2-7; v_call: TRBV29-1; cdr3_aa: CSVLAGDTYEQYF; cdr3_nt: TGCAGCGTTCTAGCGGGAGACACCTACGAGCAGTACTTC
clone_size: many; d_call: TRBD2; j_call: TRBJ2-5; v_call: TRBV20-1; cdr3_aa: CSAWLAGGGGTQYF; cdr3_nt: TGCAGTGCTTGGCTAGCGGGAGGAGGCGGGACCCAGTACTTC
clone_size: many; d_call: NA; j_call: TRBJ2-3; v_call: TRBV7-6; cdr3_aa: CASSFTQYF; cdr3_nt: TGTGCCAGCAGCTTTACGCAGTATTTT
clone_size: NA; d_call: NA; j_call: TRBJ2-7; v_call: TRBV4-3; cdr3_aa: CASSQGWAEGYEQYF; cdr3_nt: TGCGCCAGCAGCCAAGGTTGGGCAGAAGGGTACGAGCAGTACTTC
clone_size: few; d_call: TRBD1; j_call: TRBJ2-7; v_call: TRBV6-2/TRBV6-3; cdr3_aa: CASSYDRGPQEQYF; cdr3_nt: TGTGCCAGCAGTTACGACAGGGGGCCGCAGGAGCAGTACTTC
clone_size: many; d_call: NA; j_call: TRBJ1-1; v_call: TRBV9; cdr3_aa: CASSVVGGEAFF; cdr3_nt: TGTGCCAGCAGCGTAGTAGGAGGTGAAGCTTTCTTT
clone_size: many; d_call: TRBD1; j_call: TRBJ1-2; v_call: TRBV12-3/TRBV12-4; cdr3_aa: CASSPGTGHGYTF; cdr3_nt: TGTGCCAGCAGTCCCGGGACAGGGCATGGCTACACCTTC
clone_size: many; d_call: TRBD2; j_call: TRBJ2-5; v_call: TRBV29-1; cdr3_aa: CSVAGEPGRGETQYF; cdr3_nt: TGCAGCGTGGCTGGAGAGCCAGGGAGGGGAGAGACCCAGTACTTC
clone_size: many; d_call: NA; j_call: TRBJ1-1; v_call: TRBV5-1; cdr3_aa: CASGREWLAETEAFF; cdr3_nt: TGCGCCAGCGGTAGAGAGTGGCTAGCGGAGACTGAAGCTTTCTTT
clone_size: many; d_call: NA; j_call: TRBJ1-5; v_call: TRBV2; cdr3_aa: CASSDPGVNQPQHF; cdr3_nt: TGTGCCAGCAGTGATCCCGGGGTGAATCAGCCCCAGCATTTT
clone_size: NA; d_call: TRBD2; j_call: TRBJ2-7; v_call: TRBV19; cdr3_aa: CASSIEPTSSTYEQYF; cdr3_nt: TGTGCCAGTAGTATAGAGCCGACTAGCTCCACCTACGAGCAGTACTTC
clone_size: many; d_call: NA; j_call: TRBJ2-2; v_call: TRBV20-1; cdr3_aa: CSARDGNTGELFF; cdr3_nt: TGCAGTGCTAGAGATGGTAACACCGGGGAGCTGTTTTTT
clone_size: NA; d_call: NA; j_call: TRBJ1-2; v_call: TRBV7-9; cdr3_aa: CASEDTINYGYTF; cdr3_nt: TGTGCCAGCGAGGATACGATTAACTATGGCTACACCTTC
clone_size: many; d_call: NA; j_call: TRBJ2-3; v_call: TRBV25-1; cdr3_aa: CASTGDTQYF; cdr3_nt: TGTGCCAGCACCGGAGATACGCAGTATTTT
clone_size: many; d_call: NA; j_call: TRBJ1-5; v_call: TRBV7-9; cdr3_aa: CASSLGNQPQHF; cdr3_nt: TGTGCCAGCAGCTTGGGCAATCAGCCCCAGCATTTT
clone_size: NA; d_call: TRBD2; j_call: TRBJ2-7; v_call: TRBV4-2; cdr3_aa: CASSQDSFWTSGYYEQYF; cdr3_nt: TGTGCCAGCAGCCAAGACTCATTTTGGACTAGCGGGTACTACGAGCAGTACTTC
clone_size: NA; d_call: NA; j_call: TRBJ1-1; v_call: TRBV15; cdr3_aa: CATSRGAYLMNSEAFF; cdr3_nt: TGTGCCACCAGCAGAGGGGCATATTTAATGAACTCTGAAGCTTTCTTT
clone_size: many; d_call: NA; j_call: TRBJ2-5; v_call: TRBV5-1; cdr3_aa: CASSLGTRGETQYF; cdr3_nt: TGCGCCAGCAGCTTGGGGACAAGGGGCGAGACCCAGTACTTC
clone_size: NA; d_call: NA; j_call: TRBJ1-3; v_call: TRBV12-5; cdr3_aa: CASGLYPESSGNTIYF; cdr3_nt: TGTGCTAGTGGTTTGTACCCAGAGAGCTCTGGAAACACCATATATTTT
clone_size: NA; d_call: TRBD1; j_call: TRBJ2-7; v_call: TRBV9; cdr3_aa: CASSVGGQAYEQYF; cdr3_nt: TGTGCCAGCAGCGTAGGAGGACAGGCCTACGAGCAGTACTTC
clone_size: many; d_call: NA; j_call: TRBJ2-7; v_call: TRBV7-6; cdr3_aa: CASGAGDEQYF; cdr3_nt: TGTGCCAGTGGGGCGGGCGACGAGCAGTACTTC
clone_size: few; d_call: NA; j_call: TRBJ2-7; v_call: TRBV21-1; cdr3_aa: CASSKEEDRGGEQYF; cdr3_nt: TGTGCCAGCAGCAAAGAGGAGGACAGGGGGGGCGAGCAGTACTTC
clone_size: few; d_call: TRBD1; j_call: TRBJ1-3; v_call: TRBV19; cdr3_aa: CASSIGYRDSGTSSSGNTIYF; cdr3_nt: TGTGCCAGTAGTATTGGATACCGGGACAGTGGTACTTCGAGCTCTGGAAACACCATATATTTT
clone_size: many; d_call: NA; j_call: TRBJ2-2; v_call: TRBV6-2/TRBV6-3; cdr3_aa: CASRRGLENTGELFF; cdr3_nt: TGTGCCAGCAGGAGGGGATTAGAGAACACCGGGGAGCTGTTTTTT
clone_size: many; d_call: TRBD2; j_call: TRBJ2-3; v_call: TRBV7-9; cdr3_aa: CASSPRTSSGTDTQYF; cdr3_nt: TGTGCCAGCAGCCCCAGGACTAGCTCTGGCACAGATACGCAGTATTTT
clone_size: many; d_call: NA; j_call: TRBJ2-3; v_call: TRBV11-2; cdr3_aa: CASSLIMGRSDTQYF; cdr3_nt: TGTGCCAGCAGCTTAATTATGGGCCGCTCTGATACGCAGTATTTT
clone_size: many; d_call: NA; j_call: TRBJ2-7; v_call: TRBV7-9; cdr3_aa: CASSLAIRETVTYEQYF; cdr3_nt: TGTGCCAGCAGCTTAGCGATAAGAGAGACAGTCACCTACGAGCAGTACTTC
clone_size: many; d_call: NA; j_call: TRBJ1-5; v_call: TRBV27; cdr3_aa: CASSQGSIEPQHF; cdr3_nt: TGTGCCAGCAGTCAGGGGTCAATCGAGCCCCAGCATTTT
clone_size: many; d_call: TRBD1; j_call: TRBJ2-5; v_call: TRBV27; cdr3_aa: CASSLYWTGEETQYF; cdr3_nt: TGTGCCAGCAGTTTATATTGGACAGGGGAAGAGACCCAGTACTTC
clone_size: few; d_call: TRBD1; j_call: TRBJ2-7; v_call: TRBV12-3/TRBV12-4; cdr3_aa: CASSSPVGQLYEQYF; cdr3_nt: TGTGCCAGCAGCTCCCCAGTGGGACAGCTCTACGAGCAGTACTTC
clone_size: many; d_call: TRBD1; j_call: TRBJ2-3; v_call: TRBV20-1; cdr3_aa: CSATTRDRFLTGDAQRADTQYF; cdr3_nt: TGCAGTGCAACTACCCGGGACAGGTTTCTCACTGGCGACGCGCAGAGAGCAGATACGCAGTATTTT
clone_size: NA; d_call: TRBD1; j_call: TRBJ1-5; v_call: TRBV7-9; cdr3_aa: CTSSKTGGNQPQHF; cdr3_nt: TGTACCAGCAGTAAGACAGGGGGCAATCAGCCCCAGCATTTT
clone_size: many; d_call: NA; j_call: TRBJ2-5; v_call: TRBV5-8; cdr3_aa: CASSLVPSAQETQYF; cdr3_nt: TGTGCCAGCAGCTTGGTACCCAGCGCCCAAGAGACCCAGTACTTC
clone_size: many; d_call: NA; j_call: TRBJ2-2; v_call: TRBV19; cdr3_aa: CASSLAGQSNTGELFF; cdr3_nt: TGTGCCAGTAGTCTAGCAGGCCAGTCGAACACCGGGGAGCTGTTTTTT
clone_size: many; d_call: NA; j_call: TRBJ1-1; v_call: TRBV6-2/TRBV6-3; cdr3_aa: CASSYGWQANTEAFF; cdr3_nt: TGTGCCAGCAGTTACGGCTGGCAGGCGAACACTGAAGCTTTCTTT
clone_size: many; d_call: NA; j_call: TRBJ2-7; v_call: TRBV20-1; cdr3_aa: CSAGAGTYEQYF; cdr3_nt: TGCAGTGCTGGGGCGGGGACCTACGAGCAGTACTTC
clone_size: few; d_call: TRBD1; j_call: TRBJ1-5; v_call: TRBV24-1; cdr3_aa: CATSDPGQNNQPQHF; cdr3_nt: TGTGCCACCAGTGACCCGGGACAGAACAATCAGCCCCAGCATTTT